This entry lists 17 T cell receptor beta chains sequenced from one sample in a study of blood T cell repertoires in COVID-19. Data came from immunoSEQ multiplex PCR; TCRdb stores just in-frame clones and leaves some out. This sample carries 90,000 to 120,000 clones, about 90% of them seen once, and the ten largest clones take 4% to 6%. The sample comprised peripheral blood. These receptors originate from a man aged 40-49 years with active or convalescent COVID-19.

The chain is built from TRBV10-3 and TRBJ1-3, with 9 nucleotides matching TRBD1. J lost 1 base, V lost 0 bases, and 4 bases had no gene match. The CDR3 runs to 17 residues. Germline CDR1 reads ENHRY; CDR2 reads SYGVKD. CDR3 bases: TGTGCCATCAGTGAGTCGGGACAGGGCAAGTCTGGAAACACCATATATTTT. Translated, it gives CAISESGQGKSGNTIYF.

The V call is TRBV5-1, the J call TRBJ2-2; 9 bases fit TRBD1. This CDR3 contains 14 residues. Germline CDR1 and CDR2: SGHRS and YFSETQ. Trimming at V came to 6 bases and at J to 9 bases, leaving 9 bases not matched to a gene. CDR3 DNA sequence: TGCGCCAGCAAACAGGGGGCCTTGGAGAGGGAGCTGTTTTTT. Amino acids: CASKQGALERELFF.

The CDR3 nucleotides are TGTGCCAGCAGGTCAAGGGGGAGTTGGACTGAAGCTTTCTTT. Its protein is CASRSRGSWTEAFF. The V call is TRBV27, the J call TRBJ1-1, with a weak D call TRBD1 (6 bases). The V gene's germline CDR1 is MNHEY and CDR2 SMNVEV (reference sequence). Deletions cut 6 bases from V and 5 bases from J, with 16 bases between. The CDR3 has 14 amino acids.

J is TRBJ1-4 and V is TRBV7-9; 8 bases match TRBD1. V lost 2 bases to trimming and J lost 8 bases; unmatched junction nucleotides: 10. The CDR3 consists of 16 residues. Germline V gene data show CDR1 as SEHNR and CDR2 as FQNEAQ (reference sequence). Written as DNA, the CDR3 is TGTGCCAGCAGCTTAACATTAGGACAGGGTCGGGAAAAACTGTTTTTT. Amino acid sequence: CASSLTLGQGREKLFF. Using reference TRBV7-9 and TRBJ1-4 for the parts outside the CDR3, the full variable domain is DTGVSQNPRHKITKRGQNVTFRCDPISEHNRLYWYRQTLGQGPEFLTYFQNEAQLEKSRLLSDRFSAERPKGSFSTLEIQRTEQGDSAMYLCASSLTLGQGREKLFFGSGTQLSVL.

V is TRBV7-2 and J is TRBJ1-2; 11 bases line up with TRBD1. The CDR3 sequence is 15 residues long. Germline CDR1 reads SGHTA; CDR2 reads FQGNSA. Trimming took 1 base from V and 4 from J; bases not matched to a gene: 2. The CDR3 DNA follows: TGTGCCAGCAGCTTAGGGACAGGGGGCGGCTATGGCTACACCTTC. Translation: CASSLGTGGGYGYTF.

This chain connects TRBV9 to TRBJ1-2; 8 bases fit TRBD1. This CDR3 comprises 16 residues. Trimming at V came to 0 bases and at J to 2 bases, leaving 6 bases not matched to a gene. Germline V gives CDR1 SGDLS, CDR2 YYNGEE. CDR3 sequence: CASSVDTRTGNYGYTF. The DNA for the CDR3 is TGTGCCAGCAGCGTAGACACTAGGACAGGGAACTATGGCTACACCTTC.

The rearrangement joins TRBV5-1 to TRBJ1-1; TRBD1 aligns across 8 bases. The junction had 6 bases not matched to a gene; V was cut back by 2 bases and J by 6 bases. Germline V gene data show CDR1 as SGHRS and CDR2 as YFSETQ. CDR3 length: 14 amino acids. The CDR3 sequence: CASSFSGGRAEAFF. CDR3 nucleotide sequence: TGCGCCAGCAGCTTTTCAGGGGGCAGGGCTGAAGCTTTCTTT.

This chain connects TRBV7-2 to TRBJ2-1, with 13 bases aligning to TRBD2. Germline CDR1 is SGHTA and CDR2 is FQGNSA. V shed 7 bases and J 0 bases; nucleotides not matched to a gene: 6. CDR3 length: 17 residues. The DNA of the CDR3 is TGTGCCAGCACTCAACTAGCGGGAGGGGTCTCCTACAATGAGCAGTTCTTC. Translated: CASTQLAGGVSYNEQFF.

This chain connects TRBV7-2 to TRBJ2-1, with a weak D call TRBD1 (5 bases). This CDR3 region has 12 residues. The V end was cut by 10 bases, the J end by 9 bases, with 16 bases between. CDR1 SGHTA and CDR2 FQGNSA come from the germline V gene. The CDR3 protein is CATKAAQGEQFF. The CDR3 coding sequence is TGTGCCACCAAAGCCGCTCAGGGTGAGCAGTTCTTC.

The rearrangement joins TRBV30 to TRBJ1-4; tentative D call: TRBD1 (5 bases). Germline V CDR1 and CDR2: GTSNPN, SVGIG (reference sequence). The germline V and J ends were trimmed by 3 bases and 3 bases, with 11 bases remaining between them. CDR3 size: 14 residues. CDR3 bases: TGTGCCTGGAGCCCCGGGGGATCTAATGAAAAACTGTTTTTT. As protein: CAWSPGGSNEKLFF.

The sample holds one count of this clone. The CDR3 region is CASSLSASTEAFF. The CDR3 DNA reads TGTGCCAGCAGTTTATCGGCCTCCACTGAAGCTTTCTTT. The gene calls are TRBV27 and TRBJ1-1; D is unresolved. CDR3 length: 13 amino acids. Germline V gene lookup returns CDR1 MNHEY and CDR2 SMNVEV (reference sequence). Trimming took 0 bases from V and 4 from J, leaving 6 bases between them.

The rearrangement joins TRBV9 to TRBJ1-3; TRBD1 matches 7 bases. This CDR3 is built from 16 residues. Germline V lookup: CDR1 SGDLS, CDR2 YYNGEE. Trimming cost V 0 bases and J 1 base; bases outside gene matches: 4. CDR3 in amino acids: CASSVEGRGSGNTIYF. The CDR3 region has the DNA TGTGCCAGCAGCGTAGAAGGCAGGGGGTCTGGAAACACCATATATTTT. The variable domain in full, completed from reference TRBV9 and TRBJ1-3, reads DSGVTQTPKHLITATGQRVTLRCSPRSGDLSVYWYQQSLDQGLQFLIQYYNGEERAKGNILERFSAQQFPDLHSELNLSSLELGDSALYFCASSVEGRGSGNTIYFGEGSWLTVV.

Remarks on this clone: Other nucleotide sequences from this sample produce the same CDR3. The chain carries TRBV5-1 and TRBJ1-3; D perhaps matches TRBD1 (6 bases). The CDR3 loop spans 15 amino acids. The V and J ends lost 4 bases and 4 bases respectively, with 15 bases between them. Per the germline V gene, CDR1 is SGHRS and CDR2 is YFSETQ. The CDR3 DNA reads TGCGCCAGCAGCCTTGTAGCGGGGGCCGGAAACACCATATATTTT. Amino acids: CASSLVAGAGNTIYF.

The chain is built from TRBV11-2 and TRBJ1-1; D not resolved. This CDR3 region has 12 residues. V lost 5 bases to trimming and J lost 2 bases, with 6 bases between them. Germline V lookup: CDR1 SGHAT, CDR2 FQNNGV. The CDR3 is CASSPSNTEAFF. CDR3 nucleotide sequence: TGTGCCAGCAGCCCCAGTAACACTGAAGCTTTCTTT.

The rearrangement uses TRBV29-1 and TRBJ2-2, with TRBD1 as a possible D gene (6 bases). V lost 4 bases, J lost 1 base, and 10 bases lay in between. The CDR3 runs to 14 residues. Germline CDR1 is SQVTM and CDR2 is ANQGSEA. This CDR3 reads CSVGLTGNTGELFF. The CDR3 nucleotides read TGCAGCGTTGGGCTGACAGGGAACACCGGGGAGCTGTTTTTT.

The chain has TRBV2 and TRBJ2-1, with 10 bases aligning to TRBD2. Germline assignment: CDR1 SNHLY and CDR2 FYNNEI. The CDR3 sequence is 15 residues long. V lost 6 bases to trimming and J lost 3 bases; unmatched junction nucleotides: 5. CDR3 residues: CASRLWTSGYNEQFF. As DNA, the CDR3 is TGTGCCAGCAGACTTTGGACTAGCGGCTACAATGAGCAGTTCTTC.

This chain joins TRBV5-1 and TRBJ2-4; 7 positions agree with TRBD1. Germline V lookup: CDR1 SGHRS, CDR2 YFSETQ. The CDR3 runs to 14 residues. V lost 0 bases and J lost 7; bases outside the gene matches: 4. CDR3: CASSLATGANIQYF. CDR3 DNA sequence: TGCGCCAGCAGCTTGGCCACAGGGGCGAACATTCAGTACTTC.